The T cell receptor (beta chain) under discussion was sequenced for a study of blood T cells in healthy people across ages (dated by TCRdb to between 2015 and 2016). Background on the whole study: In model experiments, template switching captured about one uniquely barcoded TCR beta cDNA molecule for every two T cells. Age-related changes in TCR beta repertoire diversity were measured in the study by deep sequencing normalized with unique cDNA molecular identifiers. Four age groups were formed from the donors: young (average approximately 15 years), middle-aged (around 40), aged (62) and long-lived (more than 75). Two additional independent replicas of 1 million unique cDNA reads from the same blood draw were analyzed for two donors (one aged 18 to 30 and one aged 80 or older).

Systemically healthy Caucasian individuals from Russia, approximately 39 in total and aged about 6 to 100 years, were included as donors. Each donor gave 8.5 to 10 milliliters of peripheral blood, collected into EDTA-treated Vacutainer tubes. PBMCs were isolated by Ficoll-Paque density-gradient centrifugation, with at least 7 million obtained per sample. Total RNA was extracted from PBMCs with Trizol reagent, with at least 6 micrograms obtained per sample. For every donor, flow cytometry on a PBMC aliquot measured the percentage of naive CD45RAhigh/CD27high T cells. The CDR3 sequence holds 12 residues, the cysteine and phenylalanine included. The entry retains the CDR3 DNA only, 36 bases that are in frame from base 1. V and J lose 5 bases and 3 bases, and a span of 7 bases separates them. CDR1 and CDR2 were assigned from the germline V gene (reference sequence) as DFQATT and SNEGSKA. A word on this clonotype: This clone's antigen is unknown. Per-base qualities were not stored, and no clone one base away is much larger.

The paper's findings and limits, for the study overall: Observed TCR beta diversity correlated strongly with the percentage of naive T cells measured by flow cytometry. Total diversity estimates from one million sequenced T cells were considered lower bounds and underestimates. Compared with the aged group, the long-lived group had more naive CD4+ T cells, fewer expanded clones and increased TCR diversity, suggesting age selection. Observed TCR beta diversity per million T cells fell roughly linearly with age, and a significant reduction was already apparent by age roughly 40. Because profiling used bulk unsorted PBMCs, naive and antigen-experienced compartments could not be compared conclusively. The CMV infection status of donors was not known, potentially confounding age-related changes in expanded clonotypes.

Library preparation was by 5' RACE. Sequencing used an Illumina HiSeq 2500. A second 7 to 11 cycle PCR used a sample-barcoded 5' primer and a J-beta primer mix. Each TCR beta cDNA molecule received a unique molecular identifier from a template-switch 5' adaptor carrying 12 random nucleotides. At least 2.5 million CDR3-containing paired-end reads were obtained from each sample. First-strand cDNA synthesis was performed from all RNA using the Mint cDNA synthesis kit, with priming by a TRBC-specific oligonucleotide. Following uracil-DNA glycosylase treatment, a first 18-cycle PCR with universal primers M1SS and BC2_uni_R was performed on all cDNA. Regarding the original processing steps: For normalization, 1 million high-quality reads were randomly selected from each sample, with every read carrying a distinct molecular identifier. Instead of being binned into consensus sequences, reads that shared molecular identifiers were thrown out. MiTCR, with a Q25 quality threshold and the strictest error-elimination algorithm, was used for CDR3 identification, clonotype clustering and error correction. A nonparametric unseen species model with Euler transformation was used to estimate a lower bound on total TCR beta diversity. TCRdb took the public reads, trimmed them with fastp at Q25, ran MiXCR for clone calling and kept in-frame beta chains. Here each entry gathers all rows of one CDR3 protein and keeps the most common genes and DNA. The V and J calls come from TCRdb's annotation, not from the publication. In this sample the table shows approximately 780,000 distinct CDR3 sequences, 25% to 30% of which occur a single time. Around 2.9% of the sample lies in the top ten.

The same sample was also used in a study of T cells of mothers and their children. In that second paper, the authors write: Nine systemically healthy Caucasian individuals served as donors, namely three mothers together with their six children. cDNA synthesis consumed the entire amount of extracted RNA, loaded at approximately 1.6 ug RNA in each 15 ul reaction. In the second PCR, the M1S primer added sample barcodes and 2-4 random nucleotides. Each mother yielded over 8.5 million TCR beta CDR3 reads and each child 2.5 million to 3 million reads. Thymic selection shapes the output of TCR recombination in a similar way in related and unrelated pairs, and inherited differences have a minor effect. Normalized repertoire overlap was always found to be slightly, but never significantly, higher in related mother-child pairs than in unrelated mother-child pairs. Persistent microchimeric T cell clones were not detected, at a sensitivity of about 90 clones per million clonotypes. Deep NGS was used in the study to compare the TCR beta repertoires of mothers and children and to look for features that separate related mother-child pairs from unrelated individuals. The mean age was around 40 +/- 4 years for the mothers and 11 +/- 4 years for the children. After adapter ligation with NEBNext reagents, the libraries were sequenced on Illumina HiSeq 2000 with 100+100 nt paired-end reads. To avoid cross-contamination, the mother libraries and the child libraries were prepared a month apart and sequenced in separate runs. For each donor, somewhere between about 450,000 and 2,100,000 distinct TCR beta clonotypes were identified. Naive TCR beta clonotypes were estimated from low-frequency clonotypes matched to each donor's FACS-determined naive share, without sorting.

In this chain, TRBV20-1 is recombined with TRBJ2-2; a confident D gene designation cannot be given. The source is a boy aged 5-17 years in good health. The source material was blood. The CDR3 protein: CSAPSDTGELFF. The DNA sequence follows: TGCAGTGCTCCCTCGGACACCGGGGAGCTGTTTTTT.